This TCR beta chain was identified during a study of CD8 T cells in ankylosing spondylitis. This clonotype appeared many times. In TCRdb, the 5' RACE reads were re-called with MiXCR into one record per CDR3 protein. The sample has some 140,000 distinct CDR3 sequences, approximately 7.3% seen once. This CDR3 has 16 amino acids. The trim removed 5 bases at V and 2 bases at J, leaving 10 bases unmatched. The germline CDR1 and CDR2 sequences are MNHEY and SVGEGT. The receptor's source is a female donor with ankylosing spondylitis or in good health (not recorded which). V is TRBV6-2 or TRBV6-3 and J is TRBJ2-3, with TRBD1 matching 7 bases. The specimen was blood, either unsorted or a sorted T cell fraction (not recorded which). This chain's CDR3 is CASSPHRGWITDTQYF. The CDR3, as DNA: TGTGCCAGCAGTCCCCACAGGGGTTGGATCACAGATACGCAGTATTTT.